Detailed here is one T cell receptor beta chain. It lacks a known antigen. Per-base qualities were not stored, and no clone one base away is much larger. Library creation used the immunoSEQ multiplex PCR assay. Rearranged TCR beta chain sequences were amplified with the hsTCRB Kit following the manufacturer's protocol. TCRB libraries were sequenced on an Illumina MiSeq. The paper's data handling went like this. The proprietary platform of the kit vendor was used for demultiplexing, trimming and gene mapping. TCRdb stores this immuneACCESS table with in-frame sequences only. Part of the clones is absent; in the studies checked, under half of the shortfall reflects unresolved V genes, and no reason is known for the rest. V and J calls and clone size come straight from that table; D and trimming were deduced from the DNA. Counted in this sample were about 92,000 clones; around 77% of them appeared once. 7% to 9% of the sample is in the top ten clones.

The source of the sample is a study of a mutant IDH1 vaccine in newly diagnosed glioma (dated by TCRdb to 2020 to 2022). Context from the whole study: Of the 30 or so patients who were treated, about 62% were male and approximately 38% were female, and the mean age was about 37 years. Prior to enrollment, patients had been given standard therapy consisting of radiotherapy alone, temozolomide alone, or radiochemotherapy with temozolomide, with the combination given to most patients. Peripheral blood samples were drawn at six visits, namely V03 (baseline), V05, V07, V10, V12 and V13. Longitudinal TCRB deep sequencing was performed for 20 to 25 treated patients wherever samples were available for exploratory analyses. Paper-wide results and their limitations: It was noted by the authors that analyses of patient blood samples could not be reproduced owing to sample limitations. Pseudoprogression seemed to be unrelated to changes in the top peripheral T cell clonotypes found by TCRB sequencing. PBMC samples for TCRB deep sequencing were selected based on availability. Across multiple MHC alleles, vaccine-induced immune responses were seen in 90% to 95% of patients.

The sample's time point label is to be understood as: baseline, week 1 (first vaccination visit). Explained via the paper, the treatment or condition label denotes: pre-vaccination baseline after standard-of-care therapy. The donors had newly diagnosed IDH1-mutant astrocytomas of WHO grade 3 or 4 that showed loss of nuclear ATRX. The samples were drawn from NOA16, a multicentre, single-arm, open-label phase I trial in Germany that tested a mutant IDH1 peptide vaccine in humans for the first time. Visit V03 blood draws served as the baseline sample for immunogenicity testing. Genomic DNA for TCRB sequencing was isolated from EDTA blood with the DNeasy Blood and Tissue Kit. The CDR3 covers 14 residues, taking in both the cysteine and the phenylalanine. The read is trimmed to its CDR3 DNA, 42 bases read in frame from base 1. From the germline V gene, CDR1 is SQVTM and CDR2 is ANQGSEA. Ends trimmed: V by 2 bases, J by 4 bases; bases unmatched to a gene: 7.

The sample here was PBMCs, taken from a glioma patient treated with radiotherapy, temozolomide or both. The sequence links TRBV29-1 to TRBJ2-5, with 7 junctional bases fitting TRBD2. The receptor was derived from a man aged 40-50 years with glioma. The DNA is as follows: TGCAGCGTTGAATTCGGGAGGAACAGAGAGACCCAGTACTTC. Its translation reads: CSVEFGRNRETQYF.